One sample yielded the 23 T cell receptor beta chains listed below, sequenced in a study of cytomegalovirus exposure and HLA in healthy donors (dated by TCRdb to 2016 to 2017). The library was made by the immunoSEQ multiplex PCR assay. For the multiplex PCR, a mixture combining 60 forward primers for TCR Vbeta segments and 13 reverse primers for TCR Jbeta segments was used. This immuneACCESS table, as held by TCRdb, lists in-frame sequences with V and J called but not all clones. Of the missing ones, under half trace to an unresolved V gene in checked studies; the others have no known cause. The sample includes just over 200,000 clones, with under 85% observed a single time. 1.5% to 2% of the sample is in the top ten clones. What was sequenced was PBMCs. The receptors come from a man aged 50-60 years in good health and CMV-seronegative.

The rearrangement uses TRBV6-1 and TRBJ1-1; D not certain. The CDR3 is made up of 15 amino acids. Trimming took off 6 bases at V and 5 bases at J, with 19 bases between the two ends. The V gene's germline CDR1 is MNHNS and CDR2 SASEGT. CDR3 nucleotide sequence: TGTGCCAGCAGAGCCCCCGAGGCTTATGCTACTGAAGCTTTCTTT. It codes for CASRAPEAYATEAFF.

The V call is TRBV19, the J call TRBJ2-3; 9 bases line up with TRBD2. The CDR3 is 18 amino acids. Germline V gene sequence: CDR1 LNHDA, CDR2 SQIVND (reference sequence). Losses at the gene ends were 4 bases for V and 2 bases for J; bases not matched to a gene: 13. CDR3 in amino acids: CASSTPRETSGFTDTQYF. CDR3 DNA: TGTGCCAGTAGTACCCCTAGAGAGACTAGCGGATTCACAGATACGCAGTATTTT.

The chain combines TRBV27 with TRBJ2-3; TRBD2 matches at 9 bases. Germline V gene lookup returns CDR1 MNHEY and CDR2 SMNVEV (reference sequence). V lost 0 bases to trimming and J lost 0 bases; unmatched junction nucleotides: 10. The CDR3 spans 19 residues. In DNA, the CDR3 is TGTGCCAGCAGTTTATCCTCCCTCCTAGCGGGAATTAGCACAGATACGCAGTATTTT. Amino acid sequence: CASSLSSLLAGISTDTQYF.

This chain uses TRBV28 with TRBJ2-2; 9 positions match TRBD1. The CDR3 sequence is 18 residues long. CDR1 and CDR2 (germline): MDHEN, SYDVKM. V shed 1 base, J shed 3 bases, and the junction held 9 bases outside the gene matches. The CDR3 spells CASSLYVQGAIYTGELFF. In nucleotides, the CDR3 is TGTGCCAGCAGTTTATACGTACAGGGGGCCATTTACACCGGGGAGCTGTTTTTT.

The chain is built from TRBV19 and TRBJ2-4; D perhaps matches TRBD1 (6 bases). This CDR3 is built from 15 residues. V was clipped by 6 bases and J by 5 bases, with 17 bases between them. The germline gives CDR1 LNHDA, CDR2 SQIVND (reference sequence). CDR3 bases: TGTGCCAGTAGCCCGACCGGGAAGGGGGAAAACATTCAGTACTTC. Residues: CASSPTGKGENIQYF.

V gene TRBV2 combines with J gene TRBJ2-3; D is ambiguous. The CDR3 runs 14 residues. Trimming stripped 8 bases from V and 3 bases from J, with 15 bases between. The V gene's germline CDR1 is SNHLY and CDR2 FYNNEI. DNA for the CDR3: TGTGCCAGCTCCCCTAACACGGGTACAGATACGCAGTATTTT. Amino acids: CASSPNTGTDTQYF.

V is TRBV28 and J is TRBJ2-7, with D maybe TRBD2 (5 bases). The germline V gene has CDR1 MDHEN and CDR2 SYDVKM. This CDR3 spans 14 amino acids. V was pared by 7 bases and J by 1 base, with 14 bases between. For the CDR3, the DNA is TGTGCCAGCACCCGACTGGGGAGATCCTACGAGCAGTACTTC. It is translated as CASTRLGRSYEQYF.

The CDR3 DNA follows: TGCGCCAGCAGCCCGGGCGGAGTAGCGGGCCTCAATGAGCAGTTCTTC. Protein sequence: CASSPGGVAGLNEQFF. The chain recombines TRBV5-1 with TRBJ2-1, with 7 bases lining up with TRBD2. This CDR3 region has 16 residues. Trimming took 4 bases from V and 6 from J; bases not matched to a gene: 13. Germline V gives CDR1 SGHRS, CDR2 YFSETQ.

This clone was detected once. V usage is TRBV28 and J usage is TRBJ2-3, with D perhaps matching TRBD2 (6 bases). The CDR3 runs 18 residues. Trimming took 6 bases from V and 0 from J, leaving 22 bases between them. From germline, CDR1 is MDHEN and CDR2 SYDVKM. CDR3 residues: CASRGGLGQPTSTDTQYF. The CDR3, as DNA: TGTGCCAGCAGGGGGGGACTGGGCCAACCTACTAGCACAGATACGCAGTATTTT.

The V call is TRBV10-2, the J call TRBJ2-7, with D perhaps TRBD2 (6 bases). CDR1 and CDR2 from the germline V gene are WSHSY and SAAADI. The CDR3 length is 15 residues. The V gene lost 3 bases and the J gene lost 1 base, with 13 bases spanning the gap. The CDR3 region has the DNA TGCGCCAGCAGTGACCGGGACTCTTTATCCTACGAGCAGTACTTC. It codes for CASSDRDSLSYEQYF.

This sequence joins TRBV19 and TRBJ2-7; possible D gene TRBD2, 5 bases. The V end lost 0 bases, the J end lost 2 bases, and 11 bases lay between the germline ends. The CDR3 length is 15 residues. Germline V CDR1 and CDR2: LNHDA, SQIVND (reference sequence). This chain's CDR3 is CASSIEFGGPYEQYF. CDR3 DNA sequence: TGTGCCAGTAGTATAGAGTTCGGCGGGCCCTACGAGCAGTACTTC.

The CDR3 region has the DNA TGTGCCAGCAGACAGGGGCCCCGAGAAAACATTCAGTACTTC. It translates to CASRQGPRENIQYF. This chain joins TRBV28 and TRBJ2-4, with 7 positions matching TRBD1. V was pared by 6 bases and J by 5 bases, with 7 bases of the junction left unmatched. The CDR3 totals 14 residues. Per germline, CDR1 MDHEN and CDR2 SYDVKM.

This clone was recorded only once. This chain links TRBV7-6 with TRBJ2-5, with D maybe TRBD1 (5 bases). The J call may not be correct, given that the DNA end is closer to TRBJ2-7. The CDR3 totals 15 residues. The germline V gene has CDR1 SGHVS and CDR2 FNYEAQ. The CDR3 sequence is CASSHPLSGHYEQYF. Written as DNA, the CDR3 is TGTGCCAGCAGCCACCCTCTGTCCGGACACTACGAGCAGTACTTC.

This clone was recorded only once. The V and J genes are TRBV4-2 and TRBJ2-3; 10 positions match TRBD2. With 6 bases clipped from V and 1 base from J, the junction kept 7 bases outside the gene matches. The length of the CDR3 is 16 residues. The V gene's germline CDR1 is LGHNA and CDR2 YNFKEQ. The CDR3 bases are TGTGCCAGCAGAGCGGGAGGGTTTGCTGGCACAGATACGCAGTATTTT. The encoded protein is CASRAGGFAGTDTQYF.

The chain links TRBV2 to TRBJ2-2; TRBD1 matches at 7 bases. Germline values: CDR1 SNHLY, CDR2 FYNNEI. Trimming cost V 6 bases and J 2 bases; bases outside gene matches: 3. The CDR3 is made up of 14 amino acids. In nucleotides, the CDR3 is TGTGCCAGCAGGGGGACAGTTAACACCGGGGAGCTGTTTTTT. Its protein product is CASRGTVNTGELFF. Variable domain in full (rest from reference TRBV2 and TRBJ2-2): EPEVTQTPSHQVTQMGQEVILRCVPISNHLYFYWYRQILGQKVEFLVSFYNNEISEKSEIFDDQFSVERPDGSNFTLKIRSTKLEDSAMYFCASRGTVNTGELFFGEGSRLTVL.

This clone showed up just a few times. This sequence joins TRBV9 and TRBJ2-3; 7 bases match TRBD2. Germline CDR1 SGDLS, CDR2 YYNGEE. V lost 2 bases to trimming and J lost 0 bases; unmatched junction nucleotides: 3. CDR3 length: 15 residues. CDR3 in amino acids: CASSVGLRSTDTQYF. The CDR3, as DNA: TGTGCCAGCAGCGTGGGACTACGCAGCACAGATACGCAGTATTTT. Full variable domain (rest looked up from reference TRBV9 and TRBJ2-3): DSGVTQTPKHLITATGQRVTLRCSPRSGDLSVYWYQQSLDQGLQFLIQYYNGEERAKGNILERFSAQQFPDLHSELNLSSLELGDSALYFCASSVGLRSTDTQYFGPGTRLTVL.

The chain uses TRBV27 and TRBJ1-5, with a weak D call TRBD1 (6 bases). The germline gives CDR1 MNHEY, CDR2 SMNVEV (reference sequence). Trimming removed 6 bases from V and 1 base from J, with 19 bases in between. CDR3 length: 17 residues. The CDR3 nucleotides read TGTGCCAGCAGACAACAGGGTTGGGGTTGGAGCAATCAGCCCCAGCATTTT. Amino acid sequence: CASRQQGWGWSNQPQHF.

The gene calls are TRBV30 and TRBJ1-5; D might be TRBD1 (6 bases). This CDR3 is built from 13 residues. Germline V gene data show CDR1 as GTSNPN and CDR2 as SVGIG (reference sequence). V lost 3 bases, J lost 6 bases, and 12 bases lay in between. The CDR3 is CAWRQGSAQPQHF. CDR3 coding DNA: TGTGCCTGGAGACAGGGAAGCGCTCAGCCCCAGCATTTT.

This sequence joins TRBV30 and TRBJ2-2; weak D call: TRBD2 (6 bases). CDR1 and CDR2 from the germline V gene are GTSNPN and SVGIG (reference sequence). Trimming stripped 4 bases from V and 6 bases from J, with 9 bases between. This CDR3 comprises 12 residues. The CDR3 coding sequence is TGTGCCTGGACCAGCGGGTCCGGGGAGCTGTTTTTT. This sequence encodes CAWTSGSGELFF.

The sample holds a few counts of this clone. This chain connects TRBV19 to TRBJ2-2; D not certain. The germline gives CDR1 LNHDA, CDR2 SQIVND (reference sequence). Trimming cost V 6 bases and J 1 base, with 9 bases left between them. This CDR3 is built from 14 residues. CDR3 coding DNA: TGTGCCAGTAGCCTTAGCCAGAACACCGGGGAGCTGTTTTTT. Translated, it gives CASSLSQNTGELFF.

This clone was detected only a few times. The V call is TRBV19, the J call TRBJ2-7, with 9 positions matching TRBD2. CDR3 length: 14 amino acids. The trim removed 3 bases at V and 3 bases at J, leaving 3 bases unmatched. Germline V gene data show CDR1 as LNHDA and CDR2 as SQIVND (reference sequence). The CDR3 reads CASSIRTSDYEQYF. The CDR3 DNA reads TGTGCCAGTAGTATTCGGACTAGCGACTACGAGCAGTACTTC.

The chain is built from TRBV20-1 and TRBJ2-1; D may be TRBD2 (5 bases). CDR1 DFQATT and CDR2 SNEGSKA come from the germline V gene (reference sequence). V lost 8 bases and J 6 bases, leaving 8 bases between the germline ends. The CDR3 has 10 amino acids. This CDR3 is CSPLGNEQFF. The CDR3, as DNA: TGCAGTCCACTAGGCAATGAGCAGTTCTTC.

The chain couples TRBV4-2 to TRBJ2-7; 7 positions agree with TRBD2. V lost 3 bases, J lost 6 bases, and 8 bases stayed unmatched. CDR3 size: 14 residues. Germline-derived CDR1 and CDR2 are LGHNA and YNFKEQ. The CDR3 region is CASSHAGVLAEQYF. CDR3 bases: TGTGCCAGCAGCCATGCGGGAGTGTTGGCCGAGCAGTACTTC.